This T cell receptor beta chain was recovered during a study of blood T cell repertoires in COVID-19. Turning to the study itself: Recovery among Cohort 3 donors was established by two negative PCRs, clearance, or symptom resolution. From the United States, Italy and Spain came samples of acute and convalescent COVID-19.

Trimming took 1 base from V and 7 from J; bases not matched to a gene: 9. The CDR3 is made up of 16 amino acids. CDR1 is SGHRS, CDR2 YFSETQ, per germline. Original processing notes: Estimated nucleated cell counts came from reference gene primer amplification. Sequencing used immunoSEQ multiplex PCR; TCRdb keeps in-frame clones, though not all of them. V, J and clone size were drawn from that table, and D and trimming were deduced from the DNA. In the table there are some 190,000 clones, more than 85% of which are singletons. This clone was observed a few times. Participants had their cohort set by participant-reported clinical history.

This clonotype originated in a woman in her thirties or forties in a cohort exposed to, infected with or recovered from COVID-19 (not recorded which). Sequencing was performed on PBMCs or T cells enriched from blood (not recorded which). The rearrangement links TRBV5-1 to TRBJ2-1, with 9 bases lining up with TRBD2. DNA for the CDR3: TGCGCCAGCAGCTTGTATCAGGCGGGGGGGCCGAATGAGCAGTTCTTC. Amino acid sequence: CASSLYQAGGPNEQFF. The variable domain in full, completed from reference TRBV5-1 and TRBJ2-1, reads KAGVTQTPRYLIKTRGQQVTLSCSPISGHRSVSWYQQTPGQGLQFLFEYFSETQRNKGNFPGRFSGRQFSNSRSEMNVSTLELGDSALYLCASSLYQAGGPNEQFFGPGTRLTVL.